This TCR beta chain was captured by sequencing in a study of vaccination effects on CD4 cells after COVID-19. Study-level results: Marked clonal contraction was seen late after vaccination (in both infection- and vaccine-induced clones).

Sequencing was performed with immunoSEQ multiplex PCR; in TCRdb, only in-frame clones are kept and a portion is missing. The repertoire holds 20,000 to 25,000 clones, with 73% as singletons. As regards this clone: Its antigen is not known.

ViraFEST assay sequencing came after antigen-specific CD4+ T cells were expanded with viral peptide pools. After around nine days in culture, the CD4+ T cells were isolated. In the vaccine recipients, nucleocapsid antibodies were negative and there was no prior SARS-CoV-2 infection. Between the trimmed V and J ends, which lost 5 bases and 5 bases, there was a span of 13 bases. The germline gives CDR1 WSHSY, CDR2 SAAADI. The CDR3 runs 14 residues. The chain uses TRBV10-2 and TRBJ1-5; D gene uncertain. The sequencing used CD4+ T cells from PBMCs cultured with SARS-CoV-2 spike peptides, collected before COVID-19 vaccination. This receptor was taken from a human donor who received a COVID-19 vaccine. In nucleotides, the CDR3 is TGCGCCAGCAGTCGGGTTAGCGGGGATCAGCCCCAGCATTTT. It codes for CASSRVSGDQPQHF.